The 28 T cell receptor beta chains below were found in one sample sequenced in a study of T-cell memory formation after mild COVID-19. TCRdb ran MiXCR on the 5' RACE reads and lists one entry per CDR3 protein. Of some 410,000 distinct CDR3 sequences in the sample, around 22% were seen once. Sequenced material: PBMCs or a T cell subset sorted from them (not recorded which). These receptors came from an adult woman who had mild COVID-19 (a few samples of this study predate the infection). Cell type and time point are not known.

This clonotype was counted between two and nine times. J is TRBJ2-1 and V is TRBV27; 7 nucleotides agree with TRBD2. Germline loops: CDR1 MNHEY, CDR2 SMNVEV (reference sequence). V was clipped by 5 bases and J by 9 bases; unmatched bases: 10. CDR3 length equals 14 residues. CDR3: CASSNSGSLGEQFF. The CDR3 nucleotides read TGTGCCAGCAGTAATAGCGGGTCCCTTGGTGAGCAGTTCTTC.

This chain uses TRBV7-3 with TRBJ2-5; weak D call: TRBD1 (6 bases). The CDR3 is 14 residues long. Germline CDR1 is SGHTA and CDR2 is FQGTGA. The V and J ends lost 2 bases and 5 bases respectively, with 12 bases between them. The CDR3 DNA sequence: TGTGCCAGCAGCTTAGGGGGCTGGGGGGAGACCCAGTACTTC. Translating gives CASSLGGWGETQYF.

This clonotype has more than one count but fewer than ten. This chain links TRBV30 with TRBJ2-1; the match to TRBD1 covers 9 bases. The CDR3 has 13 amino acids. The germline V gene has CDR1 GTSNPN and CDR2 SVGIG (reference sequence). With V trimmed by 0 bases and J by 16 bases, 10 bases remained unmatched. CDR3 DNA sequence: TGTGCCTGGAGTGTACAGGGGACAGGGAGCGAATTCTTC. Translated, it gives CAWSVQGTGSEFF.

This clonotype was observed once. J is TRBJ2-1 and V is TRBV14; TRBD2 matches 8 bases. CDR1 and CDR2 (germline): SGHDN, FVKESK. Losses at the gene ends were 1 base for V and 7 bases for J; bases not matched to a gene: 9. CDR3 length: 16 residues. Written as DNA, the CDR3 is TGTGCCAGCAGCCAAGTGGACGGGGGGGCCTTGAATGAGCAGTTCTTC. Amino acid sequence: CASSQVDGGALNEQFF.

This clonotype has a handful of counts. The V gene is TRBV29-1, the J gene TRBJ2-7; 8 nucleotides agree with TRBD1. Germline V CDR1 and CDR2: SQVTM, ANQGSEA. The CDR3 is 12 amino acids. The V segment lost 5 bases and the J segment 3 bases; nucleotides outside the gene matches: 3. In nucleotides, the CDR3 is TGCAGCGTTAAAACAGGGGGCTACGAGCAGTACTTC. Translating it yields CSVKTGGYEQYF.

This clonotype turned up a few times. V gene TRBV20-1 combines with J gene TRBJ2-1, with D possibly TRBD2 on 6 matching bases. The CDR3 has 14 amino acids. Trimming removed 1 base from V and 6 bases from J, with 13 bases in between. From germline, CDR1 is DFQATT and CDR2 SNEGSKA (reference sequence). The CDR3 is CSARGEREINEQFF. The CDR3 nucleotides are TGCAGTGCTAGAGGGGAACGGGAGATCAATGAGCAGTTCTTC.

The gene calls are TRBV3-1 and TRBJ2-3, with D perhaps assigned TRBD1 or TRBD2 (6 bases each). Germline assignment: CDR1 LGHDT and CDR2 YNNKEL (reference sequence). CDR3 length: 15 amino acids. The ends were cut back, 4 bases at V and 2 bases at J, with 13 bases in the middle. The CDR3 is CASSLRGPLTDTQYF. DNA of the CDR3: TGTGCCAGCAGCCTTCGGGGGCCTCTCACAGATACGCAGTATTTT.

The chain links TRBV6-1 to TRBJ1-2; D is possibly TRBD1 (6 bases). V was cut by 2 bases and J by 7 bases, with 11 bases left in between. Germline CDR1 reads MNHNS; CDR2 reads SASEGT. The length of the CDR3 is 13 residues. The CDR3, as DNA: TGTGCCAGCAGTGAATTTGGGACAAGTGGCTACACCTTC. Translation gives CASSEFGTSGYTF.

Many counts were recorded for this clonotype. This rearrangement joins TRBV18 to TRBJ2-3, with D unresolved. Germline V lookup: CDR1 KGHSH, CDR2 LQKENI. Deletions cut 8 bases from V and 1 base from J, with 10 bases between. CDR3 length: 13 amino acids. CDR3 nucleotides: TGTGCCAGCAGCCCCCAGGGCACAGATACGCAGTATTTT. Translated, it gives CASSPQGTDTQYF.

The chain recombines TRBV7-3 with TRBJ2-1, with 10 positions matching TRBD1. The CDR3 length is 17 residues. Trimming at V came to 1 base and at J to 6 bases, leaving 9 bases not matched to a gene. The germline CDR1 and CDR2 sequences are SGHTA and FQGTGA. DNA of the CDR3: TGTGCCAGCAGCTTAAGGGCCGGGACAGGGGTCAGCAATGAGCAGTTCTTC. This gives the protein CASSLRAGTGVSNEQFF. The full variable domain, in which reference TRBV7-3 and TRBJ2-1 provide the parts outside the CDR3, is GAGVSQTPSNKVTEKGKYVELRCDPISGHTALYWYRQSLGQGPEFLIYFQGTGAADDSGLPNDRFFAVRPEGSVSTLKIQRTERGDSAVYLCASSLRAGTGVSNEQFFGPGTRLTVL.

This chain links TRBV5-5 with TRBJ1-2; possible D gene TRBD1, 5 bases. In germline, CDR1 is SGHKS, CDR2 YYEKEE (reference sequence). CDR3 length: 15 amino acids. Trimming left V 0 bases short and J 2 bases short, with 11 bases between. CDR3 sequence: CASSLAGPTNYGYTF. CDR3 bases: TGTGCCAGCAGCTTGGCGGGACCGACGAACTATGGCTACACCTTC.

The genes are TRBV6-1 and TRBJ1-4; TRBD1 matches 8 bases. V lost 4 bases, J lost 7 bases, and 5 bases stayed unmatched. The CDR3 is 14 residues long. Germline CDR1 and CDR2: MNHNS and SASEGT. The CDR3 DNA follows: TGTGCCAGCAGTGCGGACAGGGAGAGTGAAAAACTGTTTTTT. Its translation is CASSADRESEKLFF.

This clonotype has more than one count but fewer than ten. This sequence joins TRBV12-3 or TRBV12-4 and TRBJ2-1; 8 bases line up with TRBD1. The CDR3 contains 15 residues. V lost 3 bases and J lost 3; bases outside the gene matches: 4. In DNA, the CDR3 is TGTGCCAGCAGTTTGGTGGGACAGGTCTACAATGAGCAGTTCTTC. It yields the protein CASSLVGQVYNEQFF.

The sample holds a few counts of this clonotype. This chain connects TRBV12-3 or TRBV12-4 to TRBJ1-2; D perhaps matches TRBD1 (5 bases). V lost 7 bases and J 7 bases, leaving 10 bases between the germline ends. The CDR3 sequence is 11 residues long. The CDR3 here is CASMRGGGYTF. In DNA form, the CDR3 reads TGTGCCAGCATGAGGGGTGGTGGCTACACCTTC.

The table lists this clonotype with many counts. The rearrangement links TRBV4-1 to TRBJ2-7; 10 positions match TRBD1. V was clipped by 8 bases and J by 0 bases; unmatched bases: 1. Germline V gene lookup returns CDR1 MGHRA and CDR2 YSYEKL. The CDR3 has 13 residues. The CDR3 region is CASRDRGSYEQYF. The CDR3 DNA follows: TGCGCCAGCCGGGACAGGGGCTCCTACGAGCAGTACTTC.

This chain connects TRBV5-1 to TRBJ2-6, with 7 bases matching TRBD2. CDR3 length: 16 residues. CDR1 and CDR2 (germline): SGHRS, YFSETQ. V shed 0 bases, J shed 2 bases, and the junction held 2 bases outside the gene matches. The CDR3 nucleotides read TGCGCCAGCAGCTTGGAAGCGGGAACTGGGGCCAACGTCCTGACTTTC. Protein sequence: CASSLEAGTGANVLTF.

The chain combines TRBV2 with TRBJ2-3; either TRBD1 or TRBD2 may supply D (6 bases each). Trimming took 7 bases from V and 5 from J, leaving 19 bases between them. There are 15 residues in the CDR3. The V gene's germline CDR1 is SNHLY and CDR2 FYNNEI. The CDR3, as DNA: TGTGCCAGCACTAGGGCAGGGGCAGCGGGAGATACGCAGTATTTT. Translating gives CASTRAGAAGDTQYF.

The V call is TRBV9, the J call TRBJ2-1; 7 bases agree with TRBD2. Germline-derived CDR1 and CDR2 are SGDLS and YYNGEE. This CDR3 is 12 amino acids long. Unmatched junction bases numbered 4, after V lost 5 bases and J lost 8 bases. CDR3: CASSSGGDEQFF. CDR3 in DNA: TGTGCCAGCAGTAGTGGGGGGGATGAGCAGTTCTTC.

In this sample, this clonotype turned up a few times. CDR3 residues: CASGVQVQGRDYGYTF. The DNA for the CDR3 is TGTGCCAGCGGGGTACAGGTACAGGGGCGCGACTATGGCTACACCTTC. The chain links TRBV9 to TRBJ1-2, with TRBD1 matching over 7 bases. CDR1 is SGDLS, CDR2 YYNGEE, per germline. The CDR3 is made up of 16 amino acids. J gave up 3 bases and V 7 bases, and 15 bases lay outside the gene matches. The full variable domain, its missing parts supplied by reference TRBV9 and TRBJ1-2, is DSGVTQTPKHLITATGQRVTLRCSPRSGDLSVYWYQQSLDQGLQFLIQYYNGEERAKGNILERFSAQQFPDLHSELNLSSLELGDSALYFCASGVQVQGRDYGYTFGSGTRLTVV.

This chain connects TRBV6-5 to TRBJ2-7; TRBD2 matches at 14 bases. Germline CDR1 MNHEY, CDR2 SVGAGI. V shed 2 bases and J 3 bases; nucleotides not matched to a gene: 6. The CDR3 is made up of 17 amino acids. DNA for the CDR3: TGTGCCAGCAGTTACCGCGGACTAGCGGGAGGCGACTACGAGCAGTACTTC. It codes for CASSYRGLAGGDYEQYF.

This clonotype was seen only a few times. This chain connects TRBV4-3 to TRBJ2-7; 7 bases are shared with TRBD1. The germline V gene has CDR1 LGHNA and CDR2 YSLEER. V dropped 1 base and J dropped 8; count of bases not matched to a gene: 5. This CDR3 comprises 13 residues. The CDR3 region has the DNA TGCGCCAGCAGCCAAGGGACAGGAGCTCAGCAGTACTTC. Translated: CASSQGTGAQQYF.

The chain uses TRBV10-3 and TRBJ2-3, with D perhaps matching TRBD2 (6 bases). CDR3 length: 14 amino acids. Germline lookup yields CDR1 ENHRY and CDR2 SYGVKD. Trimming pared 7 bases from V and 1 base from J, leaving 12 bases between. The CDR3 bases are TGTGCCATCACCGCGGGGTCACGCACAGATACGCAGTATTTT. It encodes CAITAGSRTDTQYF.

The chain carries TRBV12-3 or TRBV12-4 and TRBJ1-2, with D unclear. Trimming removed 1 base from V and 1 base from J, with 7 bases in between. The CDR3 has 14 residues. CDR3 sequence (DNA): TGTGCCAGCAGTTTAGACAGATTTAACTATGGCTACACCTTC. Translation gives CASSLDRFNYGYTF.

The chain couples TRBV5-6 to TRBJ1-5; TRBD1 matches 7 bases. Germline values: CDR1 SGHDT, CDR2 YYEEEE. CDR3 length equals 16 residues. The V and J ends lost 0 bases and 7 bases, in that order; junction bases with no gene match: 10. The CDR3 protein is CASSLAGGRVDQPQHF. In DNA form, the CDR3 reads TGTGCCAGCAGCTTGGCAGGGGGAAGGGTCGACCAGCCCCAGCATTTT.

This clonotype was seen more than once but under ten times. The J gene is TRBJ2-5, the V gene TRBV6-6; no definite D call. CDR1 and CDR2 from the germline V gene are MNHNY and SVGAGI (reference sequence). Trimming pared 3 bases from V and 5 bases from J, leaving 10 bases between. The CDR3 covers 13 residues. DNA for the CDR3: TGTGCCAGCAGTTATCCTTGGGCGGAGACCCAGTACTTC. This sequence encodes CASSYPWAETQYF.

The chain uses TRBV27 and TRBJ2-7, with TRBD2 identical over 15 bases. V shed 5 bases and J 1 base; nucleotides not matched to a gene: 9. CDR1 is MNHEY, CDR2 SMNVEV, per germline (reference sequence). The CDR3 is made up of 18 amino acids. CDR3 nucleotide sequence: TGTGCCAGCAGTCCCACAGGACTAGCGGGGGGGAAGTCCTACGAGCAGTACTTC. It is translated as CASSPTGLAGGKSYEQYF.

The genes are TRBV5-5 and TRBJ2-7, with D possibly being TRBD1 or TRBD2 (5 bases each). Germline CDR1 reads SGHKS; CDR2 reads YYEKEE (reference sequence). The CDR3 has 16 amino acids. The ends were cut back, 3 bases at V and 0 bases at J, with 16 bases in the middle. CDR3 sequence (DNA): TGTGCCAGCAGCTCCGTCTGGGACGGATCCTCCTACGAGCAGTACTTC. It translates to CASSSVWDGSSYEQYF.

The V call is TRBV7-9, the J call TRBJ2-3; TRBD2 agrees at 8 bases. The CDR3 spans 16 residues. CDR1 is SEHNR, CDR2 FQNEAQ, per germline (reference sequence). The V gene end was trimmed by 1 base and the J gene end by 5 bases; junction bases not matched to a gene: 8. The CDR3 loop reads CASSLGSGGAEDTQYF. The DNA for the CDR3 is TGTGCCAGCAGCTTAGGTTCCGGGGGGGCTGAAGATACGCAGTATTTT.